One sample yielded the 12 T cell receptor beta chains listed below, sequenced in a study of blood T cells in healthy people across ages. PCR was performed a second time for 7 to 11 cycles using a sample-barcoded 5' primer and a J-beta primer mix. TCRdb re-called the 5' RACE reads through MiXCR, storing one row per CDR3 protein. The data show 890,000 or so distinct CDR3 sequences, approximately 67% seen once. The sample was blood. These receptors were taken from a man aged 25-40 years in good health.

The chain combines TRBV20-1 with TRBJ1-6; D uncertain. The CDR3 has 12 amino acids. Trimming took off 6 bases at V and 4 bases at J, with 7 bases between the two ends. Looked up from germline, CDR1 is DFQATT and CDR2 is SNEGSKA (reference sequence). CDR3 coding DNA: TGCAGTGCGCCGCAGTATAATTCACCCCTCCACTTT. Protein product: CSAPQYNSPLHF.

This clonotype was picked up one time. This sequence joins TRBV15 and TRBJ2-3; D uncertain. Deletions cut 0 bases from V and 0 bases from J, with 7 bases between. Per germline, CDR1 LNHNV and CDR2 YYDKDF (reference sequence). The CDR3 spans 15 residues. CDR3 DNA: TGTGCCACCAGCAGAGACCGGACGAGCACAGATACGCAGTATTTT. It encodes CATSRDRTSTDTQYF.

The chain joins TRBV12-3 or TRBV12-4 to TRBJ2-3; no firm D call. V lost 5 bases and J lost 2, with 14 bases in between. The length of the CDR3 is 15 residues. The CDR3 is CASSARFLPTDTQYF. The CDR3 bases are TGTGCCAGCAGTGCACGGTTCCTTCCCACAGATACGCAGTATTTT.

J is TRBJ2-1 and V is TRBV5-6, with unresolved D. V gave up 2 bases and J gave up 0 bases, with 15 bases separating them. CDR1 and CDR2 from the germline V gene are SGHDT and YYEEEE. This CDR3 contains 17 residues. CDR3 protein: CASSFLPLLVSYNEQFF. The CDR3 region has the DNA TGTGCCAGCAGCTTCTTACCCCTTCTAGTCTCCTACAATGAGCAGTTCTTC.

Only a few counts were recorded for this clonotype. This chain links TRBV7-9 with TRBJ2-1; 7 positions agree with TRBD2. The CDR3 is 15 residues long. Germline V lookup: CDR1 SEHNR, CDR2 FQNEAQ (reference sequence). J lost 0 bases, V lost 6 bases, and 5 bases had no gene match. DNA of the CDR3: TGTGCCAGCAGTGCAATAGCGGGCTCCTACAATGAGCAGTTCTTC. Translation gives CASSAIAGSYNEQFF.

This clonotype has more than one count but fewer than ten. The V call is TRBV11-2, the J call TRBJ2-3; D uncertain. CDR1 and CDR2 from the germline V gene are SGHAT and FQNNGV. CDR3 length equals 14 residues. Trimming stripped 1 base from V and 1 base from J, with 6 bases between. As DNA, the CDR3 is TGTGCCAGCAGCTTAGGATGGGGCACAGATACGCAGTATTTT. It yields the protein CASSLGWGTDTQYF.

With regard to this clonotype: As the CDR3 is not closed by the conserved phenylalanine or tryptophan, this likely results from a read error. The chain recombines TRBV20-1 with TRBJ2-1; D is possibly TRBD1 (5 bases). The length of the CDR3 is 14 residues. V gave up 0 bases and J gave up 6 bases, with 12 bases separating them. From germline, CDR1 is DFQATT and CDR2 SNEGSKA (reference sequence). In DNA form, the CDR3 reads TGCAGTGCTAGAGATATCCAGGGAAGCAATGAGCAGTTCTTA. Translation gives CSARDIQGSNEQFL.

In regard to this clonotype: The junction differs from germline at one of its ends, possibly a read error. The chain links TRBV5-1 to TRBJ1-2, with D possibly TRBD1 on 5 matching bases. The CDR3 spans 12 residues. Germline V gene data show CDR1 as SGHRS and CDR2 as YFSETQ. The CDR3 region has the DNA TGCGCCGGCAGCTTGGGGGGGAATGGCTACACCTTC. This encodes CAGSLGGNGYTF.

V usage is TRBV20-1 and J usage is TRBJ2-5, with 8 bases lining up with TRBD2. CDR3 length: 16 amino acids. Trimming removed 0 bases from V and 1 base from J; junction bases left unmatched: 7. The germline gives CDR1 DFQATT, CDR2 SNEGSKA (reference sequence). The CDR3 loop is CSARDRVAGFQETQYF. As DNA, the CDR3 is TGCAGTGCTAGAGATAGGGTAGCGGGGTTCCAAGAGACCCAGTACTTC.

The chain carries TRBV20-1 and TRBJ2-1, with 9 nucleotides matching TRBD2. Germline trimming cut 1 base from V and 7 bases from J; bases unmatched to any gene: 5. The CDR3 extends over 14 amino acids. Germline V gene data show CDR1 as DFQATT and CDR2 as SNEGSKA (reference sequence). CDR3 loop: CSARVAGGENEQFF. CDR3 DNA sequence: TGCAGTGCTAGAGTGGCGGGGGGGGAGAATGAGCAGTTCTTC.

This clonotype came up a few times. The chain recombines TRBV4-3 with TRBJ2-5; the D is unclear. Deletions cut 0 bases from V and 0 bases from J, with 8 bases between. The CDR3 runs to 15 residues. Germline CDR1 LGHNA, CDR2 YSLEER. The CDR3 coding sequence is TGCGCCAGCAGCCAAGATTTGGGGTACCAAGAGACCCAGTACTTC. Its translation: CASSQDLGYQETQYF.

This clonotype showed up just a few times. The V and J genes are TRBV10-3 and TRBJ2-3, with 7 nucleotides matching TRBD2. Germline trimming cut 5 bases from V and 3 bases from J; bases unmatched to any gene: 11. Germline CDR1 is ENHRY and CDR2 is SYGVKD. There are 16 residues in the CDR3. This chain's CDR3 is CAISSGAAGGTDTQYF. CDR3 DNA sequence: TGTGCCATCAGTAGCGGGGCGGCCGGTGGTACAGATACGCAGTATTTT.